The 21 T cell receptor beta chains reported below all come from one sample, sequenced in a study of monozygotic twins with cystic fibrosis. TCRdb's copy holds only in-frame clones and misses some; the assay was immunoSEQ multiplex PCR. Counted here are roughly 14,000 clones, about 93% occurring once; the ten biggest clones make up about 10%. The sequenced sample consisted of blood. These receptor sequences come from a girl aged 2 to 9 with cystic fibrosis.

The CDR3 loop reads CASSSLADYEQYF. CDR3 sequence (DNA): TGTGCCAGCAGCTCTCTAGCTGACTACGAGCAGTACTTC. The V gene is TRBV7-2, the J gene TRBJ2-7; D may be TRBD2 (5 bases). The length of the CDR3 is 13 residues. The V end was cut by 4 bases, the J end by 3 bases, with 10 bases between. Germline CDR1 SGHTA, CDR2 FQGNSA.

The rearrangement uses TRBV5-1 and TRBJ2-7; no firm D call. Per the germline V gene, CDR1 is SGHRS and CDR2 is YFSETQ. V was clipped by 0 bases and J by 0 bases, with 13 bases between them. The CDR3 contains 16 residues. The CDR3 DNA is TGCGCCAGCAGCTTGGTTGTGCGGCTGAGCTCCTACGAGCAGTACTTC. It is translated as CASSLVVRLSSYEQYF.

The chain links TRBV21-1 to TRBJ1-1; the table's D call of TRBD1 was not tested on the DNA. TRBV21-1 is designated a pseudogene. The CDR3 is 15 amino acids. The CDR3 sequence is CASRGQGGTNTEAFF. The CDR3 DNA is TGTGCCAGCAGGGGACAGGGTGGAACGAACACTGAAGCTTTCTTT.

DNA of the CDR3: TGTGCCAGCACCCCCTCGTGGGGACGGATGAACAATGAGCAGTTCTTC. Translation: CASTPSWGRMNNEQFF. The chain recombines TRBV7-2 with TRBJ2-1; the D call may be TRBD1 or TRBD2 (5 bases each). The germline gives CDR1 SGHTA, CDR2 FQGNSA. With 7 bases removed from V and 5 bases from J, the gap between germline ends came to 21 bases. This CDR3 region has 16 residues.

The chain employs TRBV5-1 and TRBJ2-7; unclear D gene. V lost 4 bases and J 3 bases, leaving 14 bases between the germline ends. The CDR3 contains 14 residues. CDR1 and CDR2 (germline): SGHRS, YFSETQ. CDR3 residues: CASSPVFAGYEQYF. The CDR3 nucleotides are TGCGCCAGCAGCCCCGTATTCGCAGGCTACGAGCAGTACTTC.

The gene calls are TRBV9 and TRBJ2-1; 8 bases are a match to TRBD1. The CDR3 has 13 residues. Germline loops: CDR1 SGDLS, CDR2 YYNGEE. V was clipped by 4 bases and J by 8 bases; unmatched bases: 5. The CDR3 DNA reads TGTGCCAGCAGCCTCTACAGGGGGGATGAGCAGTTCTTC. Residues: CASSLYRGDEQFF. Full variable domain (remainder filled in from reference TRBV9 and TRBJ2-1): DSGVTQTPKHLITATGQRVTLRCSPRSGDLSVYWYQQSLDQGLQFLIQYYNGEERAKGNILERFSAQQFPDLHSELNLSSLELGDSALYFCASSLYRGDEQFFGPGTRLTVL.

The rearrangement links TRBV4-2 to TRBJ2-1; TRBD2 aligns across 8 bases. The CDR3 consists of 17 residues. V shed 4 bases and J 4 bases; nucleotides not matched to a gene: 12. CDR1 and CDR2 (germline): LGHNA, YNFKEQ. The CDR3, as DNA: TGTGCCAGCAGCCTAAGGCCCCAACTAGCGGCGTACAATGAGCAGTTCTTC. Translated: CASSLRPQLAAYNEQFF.

The J gene is TRBJ1-1, the V gene TRBV14; a weak D match, TRBD1 (5 bases). V was cut by 1 base and J by 4 bases, with 10 bases left in between. The CDR3 covers 14 residues. Germline CDR1 is SGHDN and CDR2 is FVKESK. CDR3 protein: CASSQARGGTEAFF. DNA for the CDR3: TGTGCCAGCAGCCAAGCTCGGGGGGGCACTGAAGCTTTCTTT.

The chain combines TRBV27 with TRBJ2-2; D is undetermined. The CDR3 sequence is 15 residues long. From germline, CDR1 is MNHEY and CDR2 SMNVEV (reference sequence). Between the trimmed V and J ends, which lost 4 bases and 2 bases, there was a span of 11 bases. DNA for the CDR3: TGTGCCAGCAGTTCCATAGCTAGAAACACCGGGGAGCTGTTTTTT. This codes for CASSSIARNTGELFF.

The rearrangement links TRBV10-3 to TRBJ1-5; 8 bases line up with TRBD1. The CDR3 is 14 residues long. J lost 6 bases, V lost 6 bases, and 7 bases had no gene match. Germline assignment: CDR1 ENHRY and CDR2 SYGVKD. CDR3 nucleotides: TGTGCCATCAGCCCCGGACAGGGACTTCAGCCCCAGCATTTT. It codes for CAISPGQGLQPQHF.

The chain is built from TRBV9 and TRBJ1-3; 7 bases match TRBD1. The length of the CDR3 is 14 residues. CDR1 and CDR2 (germline): SGDLS, YYNGEE. The V and J ends lost 3 bases and 4 bases, in that order; junction bases with no gene match: 4. DNA for the CDR3: TGTGCCAGCAGCGCCATGGGACAGGGAAACACCATATATTTT. Translating gives CASSAMGQGNTIYF.

V usage is TRBV15 and J usage is TRBJ2-4; TRBD2 is a possible D gene (5 bases). V lost 5 bases, J lost 7 bases, and 21 bases lay in between. This CDR3 contains 16 residues. Germline values: CDR1 LNHNV, CDR2 YYDKDF (reference sequence). The DNA for the CDR3 is TGTGCCACCAGCGCCAGATGGGTAGCGAATCGGAACATTCAGTACTTC. Its protein product is CATSARWVANRNIQYF. The full variable domain, its missing parts supplied by reference TRBV15 and TRBJ2-4, is DAMVIQNPRYQVTQFGKPVTLSCSQTLNHNVMYWYQQKSSQAPKLLFHYYDKDFNNEADTPDNFQSRRPNTSFCFLDIRSPGLGDTAMYLCATSARWVANRNIQYFGAGTRLSVL.

V and J are TRBV19 and TRBJ1-3; D perhaps matches TRBD1 (5 bases). V gave up 2 bases and J gave up 2 bases, with 7 bases separating them. The germline V gene encodes CDR1 LNHDA and CDR2 SQIVND (reference sequence). The CDR3 totals 14 residues. This CDR3 is CASSIRGAGNTIYF. In DNA, the CDR3 is TGTGCCAGTAGTATACGGGGGGCTGGAAACACCATATATTTT.

The chain has TRBV18 and TRBJ2-7; D unclear. The V gene's germline CDR1 is KGHSH and CDR2 LQKENI. CDR3 length equals 14 residues. V dropped 5 bases and J dropped 0 bases, with 11 bases sitting between them. CDR3 sequence (DNA): TGTGCCAGCTCAGCCCAGGAGAGCTCCTACGAGCAGTACTTC. Its translation is CASSAQESSYEQYF.

The V call is TRBV14, the J call TRBJ2-2; no clear D. Germline lookup yields CDR1 SGHDN and CDR2 FVKESK. Trimming left V 4 bases short and J 6 bases short, with 9 bases between. This CDR3 contains 13 residues. The CDR3 reads CASSPHIAGELFF. The CDR3 coding sequence is TGTGCCAGCAGCCCTCATATCGCCGGGGAGCTGTTTTTT.

This rearrangement joins TRBV6-1 to TRBJ1-5, with D unclear. Per the germline V gene, CDR1 is MNHNS and CDR2 is SASEGT. The CDR3 is 15 amino acids. V shed 6 bases and J shed 3 bases, with 15 bases lying between them. The CDR3: CASREGRASNQPQHF. CDR3 coding DNA: TGTGCCAGCAGGGAGGGTAGGGCATCCAATCAGCCCCAGCATTTT.

Comment on this clone: Sequence at one end of the junction differs from germline and may be a read error. V is TRBV6-1 and J is TRBJ1-5; D is undetermined. The CDR3 spans 13 residues. Germline CDR1 MNHNS, CDR2 SASEGT. Here the CDR3 DNA reads TGTGCGAGCATATTAGCCCGGAATCAGCCCCAGCATTTT. Protein: CASILARNQPQHF.

The chain carries TRBV6-1 and TRBJ1-1; 8 bases fit TRBD1. CDR3 length equals 15 residues. V dropped 4 bases and J dropped 1; count of bases not matched to a gene: 5. CDR1 and CDR2 (germline): MNHNS, SASEGT. Written as DNA, the CDR3 is TGTGCCAGCAGTGGGTTCGGGACAGGGAACACTGAAGCTTTCTTT. It specifies CASSGFGTGNTEAFF.

The CDR3 region has the DNA TGTGCCAGCAGCCCAGGAGGATTCTCTGGGGCCAACGTCCTGACTTTC. Translation gives CASSPGGFSGANVLTF. The chain uses TRBV9 and TRBJ2-6; D is possibly TRBD2 (5 bases). CDR3 length equals 16 residues. Germline values: CDR1 SGDLS, CDR2 YYNGEE. Trimming shortened V by 4 bases and J by 0 bases, and 11 bases separated the two germline ends.

The rearrangement joins TRBV10-3 to TRBJ1-5; D is possibly TRBD1 (5 bases). The CDR3 runs 16 residues. Germline V gene data show CDR1 as ENHRY and CDR2 as SYGVKD. V lost 0 bases and J lost 5, with 14 bases in between. DNA of the CDR3: TGTGCCATCAGTGAGTCGAAGGGGCCCGGGGATCAGCCCCAGCATTTT. This sequence encodes CAISESKGPGDQPQHF.

This chain connects TRBV28 to TRBJ2-7; 8 bases fit TRBD2. CDR1 MDHEN and CDR2 SYDVKM come from the germline V gene. J gave up 1 base and V 6 bases, and 8 bases lay outside the gene matches. The CDR3 is made up of 15 amino acids. CDR3 sequence (DNA): TGTGCCAGCAGGGTCGGGAGGGGAAATTCCTACGAGCAGTACTTC. This sequence encodes CASRVGRGNSYEQYF.